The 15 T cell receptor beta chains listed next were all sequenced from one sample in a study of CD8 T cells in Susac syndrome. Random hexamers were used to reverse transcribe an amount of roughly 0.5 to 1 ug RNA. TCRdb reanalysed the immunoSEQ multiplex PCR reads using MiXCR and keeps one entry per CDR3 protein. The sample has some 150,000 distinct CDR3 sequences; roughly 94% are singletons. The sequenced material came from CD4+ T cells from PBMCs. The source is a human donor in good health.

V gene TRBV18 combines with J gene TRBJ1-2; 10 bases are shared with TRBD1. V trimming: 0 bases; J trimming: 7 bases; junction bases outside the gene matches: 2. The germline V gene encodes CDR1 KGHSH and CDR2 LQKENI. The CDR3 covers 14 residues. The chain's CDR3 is CASSPPTGGVGYTF. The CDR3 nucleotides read TGTGCCAGCTCACCACCGACAGGGGGCGTTGGCTACACCTTC. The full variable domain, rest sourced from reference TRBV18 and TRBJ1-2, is NAGVMQNPRHLVRRRGQEARLRCSPMKGHSHVYWYRQLPEEGLKFMVYLQKENIIDESGMPKERFSAEFPKEGPSILRIQQVVRGDSAAYFCASSPPTGGVGYTFGSGTRLTVV.

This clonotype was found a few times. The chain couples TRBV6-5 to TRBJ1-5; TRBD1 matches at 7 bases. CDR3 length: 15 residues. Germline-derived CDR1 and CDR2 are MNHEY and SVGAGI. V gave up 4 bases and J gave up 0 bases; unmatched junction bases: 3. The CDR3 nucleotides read TGTGCCAGCAGTTCGACAGGGCTTAGCAATCAGCCCCAGCATTTT. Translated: CASSSTGLSNQPQHF.

The CDR3 reads CASTPSKRVTDTQYF. CDR3 sequence (DNA): TGCGCCAGCACCCCTTCCAAGCGGGTCACAGATACGCAGTATTTT. This chain joins TRBV5-1 and TRBJ2-3, with TRBD2 as a possible D gene (6 bases). The CDR3 runs 15 residues. The germline V gene has CDR1 SGHRS and CDR2 YFSETQ. The V and J ends lost 6 bases and 2 bases respectively, with 16 bases between them.

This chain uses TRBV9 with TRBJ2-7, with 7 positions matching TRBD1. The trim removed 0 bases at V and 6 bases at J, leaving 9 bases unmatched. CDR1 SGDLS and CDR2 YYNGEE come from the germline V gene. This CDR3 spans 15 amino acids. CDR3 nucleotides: TGTGCCAGCAGCGTAGGAAACAGGGGATCGGCCGAGCAGTACTTC. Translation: CASSVGNRGSAEQYF.

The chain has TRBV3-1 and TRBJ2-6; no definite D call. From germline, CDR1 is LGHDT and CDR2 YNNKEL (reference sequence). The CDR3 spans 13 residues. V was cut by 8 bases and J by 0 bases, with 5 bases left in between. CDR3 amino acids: CASLNSGANVLTF. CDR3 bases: TGTGCCAGCCTCAACTCTGGGGCCAACGTCCTGACTTTC.

The CDR3 here is CASSLLAGVYEQYF. CDR3 DNA: TGTGCCAGCTCACTACTAGCGGGAGTTTACGAGCAGTACTTC. V is TRBV18 and J is TRBJ2-7; TRBD2 aligns across 11 bases. The germline V gene encodes CDR1 KGHSH and CDR2 LQKENI. This CDR3 is built from 14 residues. After removal of 4 bases from V and 4 bases from J, the junction contained 3 bases not matched to a gene.

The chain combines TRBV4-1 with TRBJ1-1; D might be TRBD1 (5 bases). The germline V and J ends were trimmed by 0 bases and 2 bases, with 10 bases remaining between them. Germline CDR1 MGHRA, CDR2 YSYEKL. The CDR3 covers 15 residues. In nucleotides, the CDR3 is TGCGCCAGCAGCCAAGAGGTGGGACGAAACACTGAAGCTTTCTTT. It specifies CASSQEVGRNTEAFF.

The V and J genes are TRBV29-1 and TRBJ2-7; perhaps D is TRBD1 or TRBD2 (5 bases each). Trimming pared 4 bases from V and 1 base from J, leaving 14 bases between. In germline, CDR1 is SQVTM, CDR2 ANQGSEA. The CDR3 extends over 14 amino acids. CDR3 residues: CSVATGTASYEQYF. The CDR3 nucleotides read TGCAGCGTTGCCACCGGGACCGCATCCTACGAGCAGTACTTC.

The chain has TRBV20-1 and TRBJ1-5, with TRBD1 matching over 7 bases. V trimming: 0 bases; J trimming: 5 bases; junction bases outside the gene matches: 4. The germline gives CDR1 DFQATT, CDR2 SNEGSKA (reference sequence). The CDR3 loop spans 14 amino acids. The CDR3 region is CSAREQGWDQPQHF. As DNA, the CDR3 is TGCAGTGCTAGAGAACAGGGGTGGGATCAGCCCCAGCATTTT.

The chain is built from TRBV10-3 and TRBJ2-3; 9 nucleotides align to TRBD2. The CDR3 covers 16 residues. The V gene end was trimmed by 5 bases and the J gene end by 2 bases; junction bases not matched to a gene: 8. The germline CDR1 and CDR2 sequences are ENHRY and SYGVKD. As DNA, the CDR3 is TGTGCCATCAGTTCTAGCGGGACCGTTATCACAGATACGCAGTATTTT. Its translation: CAISSSGTVITDTQYF.

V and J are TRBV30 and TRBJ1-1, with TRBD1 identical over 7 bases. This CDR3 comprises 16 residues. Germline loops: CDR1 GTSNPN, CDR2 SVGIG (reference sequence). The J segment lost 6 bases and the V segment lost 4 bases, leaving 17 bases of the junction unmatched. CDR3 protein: CAWNIIWDGTVPEAFF. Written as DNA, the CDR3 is TGTGCCTGGAATATTATCTGGGACGGGACAGTCCCTGAAGCTTTCTTT.

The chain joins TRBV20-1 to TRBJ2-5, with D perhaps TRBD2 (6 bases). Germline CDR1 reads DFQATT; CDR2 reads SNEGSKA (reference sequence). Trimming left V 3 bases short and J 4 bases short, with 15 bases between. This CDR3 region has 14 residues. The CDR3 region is CSARGGLAVETQYF. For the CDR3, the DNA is TGCAGTGCTAGGGGAGGTTTAGCGGTAGAGACCCAGTACTTC.

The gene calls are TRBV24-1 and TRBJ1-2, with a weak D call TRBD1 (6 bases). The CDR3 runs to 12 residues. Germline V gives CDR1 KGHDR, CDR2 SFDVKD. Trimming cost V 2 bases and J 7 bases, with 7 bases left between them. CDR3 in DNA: TGTGCCACCAGTGATTACAGGGTTGGCTACACCTTC. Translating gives CATSDYRVGYTF.

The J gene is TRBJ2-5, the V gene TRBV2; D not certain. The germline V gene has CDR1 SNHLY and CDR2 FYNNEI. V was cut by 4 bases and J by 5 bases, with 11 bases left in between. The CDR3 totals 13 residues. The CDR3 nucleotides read TGTGCCAGCAGTGGAGGTTTGACGGAGACCCAGTACTTC. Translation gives CASSGGLTETQYF.

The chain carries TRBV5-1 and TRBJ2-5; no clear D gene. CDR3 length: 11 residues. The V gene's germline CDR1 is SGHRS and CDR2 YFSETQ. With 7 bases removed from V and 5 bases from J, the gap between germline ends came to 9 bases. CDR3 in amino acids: CASGSGETQYF. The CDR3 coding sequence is TGCGCCAGCGGTTCCGGGGAGACCCAGTACTTC.